This T cell receptor (beta chain) was profiled in a study of beta chain features in type 1 diabetes. General study results and limits: A pattern of fewer insertions and more deletions at VDJ junctions was seen in type 1 diabetes patients. Whether HLA type influences TCRB rearrangement remained unresolved here.

Worth noting for this clone: Its antigen remains unidentified.

Looked up from germline, CDR1 is SGHRS and CDR2 is YFSETQ. The CDR3 consists of 17 residues. V shed 2 bases, J shed 8 bases, and the junction held 14 bases outside the gene matches. Cells sorted by CD45RO/CCR7/CD25/CD127/CD95/CD27 comprised CD4+ naive, central memory, regulatory and stem cell-like memory cells. All of the isolated RNA was reverse transcribed, so expressed TCRB transcripts were sequenced. Sequenced by immunoSEQ multiplex PCR; TCRdb stores in-frame clones only, minus some. The table records about 620,000 clones, around 15% of them present only once. The chain uses TRBV5-1 and TRBJ2-1, with 9 bases lining up with TRBD2. Source material: naive CD4+ T cells from blood. The sequence derives from a man aged 18 to 30 in good health. CDR3 DNA: TGCGCCAGCAGCTTCCAACTAGCGGGCCCCAAGGGCGATGAGCAGTTCTTC. Protein: CASSFQLAGPKGDEQFF. The full variable domain, its missing parts supplied by reference TRBV5-1 and TRBJ2-1, is KAGVTQTPRYLIKTRGQQVTLSCSPISGHRSVSWYQQTPGQGLQFLFEYFSETQRNKGNFPGRFSGRQFSNSRSEMNVSTLELGDSALYLCASSFQLAGPKGDEQFFGPGTRLTVL.